A single T cell receptor (beta chain) is shown here with its context. It lacks a known antigen. Per-base qualities were not stored, and no clone one base away is much larger. The library was produced with 5' RACE. The instrument was an Illumina HiSeq 2500. A second PCR of about 7 to 12 cycles was performed with a sample-barcoded 5' primer and a J-beta primer mix. Each TCR beta cDNA molecule received a unique molecular identifier from a template-switch 5' adaptor carrying 12 random nucleotides. Each sample yielded at least 3 million CDR3-containing paired-end reads. First-strand cDNA synthesis was performed from all RNA using the Mint cDNA synthesis kit, with priming by a TRBC-specific oligonucleotide. Following uracil-DNA glycosylase treatment, all cDNA underwent a first 18-cycle PCR with the universal primers M1SS and BC2_uni_R. As for how the authors treated the data: Each sample was normalized by randomly selecting 1 million high-quality reads, each carrying a distinct molecular identifier. Reads with shared molecular identifiers were discarded instead of being binned into consensus sequences. MiTCR, with a Q25 quality threshold and the strictest error-elimination algorithm, was used for CDR3 identification, clonotype clustering and error correction. A nonparametric unseen species model with Euler transformation was used to estimate lower-bound total TCR beta diversity. The public reads were quality trimmed at Q25 with fastp and then assembled into clones with MiXCR by TCRdb, keeping productive beta chains. Each CDR3 protein gets just one entry, which takes the most common genes and DNA from the rows behind it. The V and J calls shown here were made by TCRdb, not taken from the authors' results. The sample includes roughly 830,000 distinct CDR3 sequences, with around 62% observed a single time. Jointly, the top ten make up about a quarter of the sample.

The donors were 40 or so Caucasian individuals from Russia, aged roughly 6 to 100 years, who were systemically healthy. About 10 milliliters of peripheral blood were collected from each donor into EDTA-treated Vacutainer tubes. Ficoll-Paque density-gradient centrifugation was used to isolate PBMCs, with at least 7 million per sample. Trizol reagent was used to extract total RNA from PBMCs, with at least 5 micrograms per sample. For every donor, an aliquot of PBMCs went through flow cytometry to measure the percentages of naive CD45RAhigh/CD27high T cells. This sample is part of a study of blood T cells in healthy people across ages (dated by TCRdb to between 2014 and 2016). Notes on the research overall: In model experiments, roughly one uniquely barcoded TCR beta cDNA molecule per two T cells was captured by template switching. To avoid experimental bias, donors of different ages were spread randomly across the sequencing lanes. Four age groups were formed from the donors: young (average approximately 15 years), middle-aged (around 37), aged (around 62) and long-lived (roughly 88). Two additional independent replicas of 1 million unique cDNA reads from the same blood draw were analyzed for two donors (one aged 18 to 30 and one aged 80 or older). The study measured age-related changes in TCR beta repertoire diversity using deep sequencing normalized with unique cDNA molecular identifiers. Broader findings and caveats from the paper: The percentage of naive T cells measured by flow cytometry correlated strongly with observed TCR beta diversity. Because profiling used bulk unsorted PBMCs, naive and antigen-experienced compartments could not be compared conclusively. Compared with the aged group, more naive CD4+ T cells, fewer expanded clones and increased TCR diversity were shown by the long-lived group, suggesting age selection. Observed TCR beta diversity per million T cells fell roughly linearly with age, and a significant reduction was already apparent by age about 43. Because the CMV infection status of the donors was unknown, age-related changes in expanded clonotypes may potentially have been confounded. Estimates of total diversity based on one million sequenced T cells were considered lower bounds and underestimates.

From the cysteine through the phenylalanine, the CDR3 covers 18 amino acids. Of all the DNA, just the CDR3 is kept, 54 bases in frame from base 1. Trimming takes 8 bases from V and 2 bases from J, and the germline ends sit 24 bases apart. Per the germline V gene, KGHDR is the CDR1 and SFDVKD is the CDR2. This sequence originates from a young man in good health. Sequenced material: blood. The V and J segments used are TRBV24-1 and TRBJ2-4; a tentative D call is TRBD1 (6 bases match). The base sequence is TGTGCCACCAACGAACAGGGCGTGGGTAGAGGAACCAAAAACATTCAGTACTTC. The translation is CATNEQGVGRGTKNIQYF.